This T cell receptor (beta chain) emerged from a study of cytomegalovirus exposure and HLA in healthy donors. Study-level information: The early release's HLA-typed donors yielded approximately 85 million unique TCRs. General observations from the study: The investigators catalogued 150 to 200 TCR beta chains as cytomegalovirus-associated. Through in vitro validation, three CMV-associated chains were shown to be specific for CMV antigens.

Germline CDR1 is SGHAT and CDR2 is FQNNGV. Trimming at V came to 5 bases and at J to 1 base, leaving 4 bases not matched to a gene. CDR3 length: 16 amino acids. With regard to this clone: Its target is unknown.

It was with 60 Vbeta and 13 Jbeta primers that the PCR ran. Only in-frame clones appear in the TCRdb table, and some are missing; sequencing was by immunoSEQ multiplex PCR. This table has 120,000 to 150,000 clones, roughly 72% appearing once. The sequence was obtained from a man in his forties or fifties in good health and CMV-seronegative. The sequencing sample was made of PBMCs. V and J are TRBV11-2 and TRBJ2-2, with 10 bases identical to TRBD2. The CDR3 here is CASSPRLAGNTGELFF. DNA of the CDR3: TGTGCCAGCAGCCCCCGACTAGCGGGGAACACCGGGGAGCTGTTTTTT. The entire variable domain, with the rest obtained from reference TRBV11-2 and TRBJ2-2, is as follows: EAGVAQSPRYKIIEKRQSVAFWCNPISGHATLYWYQQILGQGPKLLIQFQNNGVVDDSQLPKDRFSAERLKGVDSTLKIQPAKLEDSAVYLCASSPRLAGNTGELFFGEGSRLTVL.